This TCR beta chain was sequenced in a study of OX40 agonist ivuxolimab in advanced cancers. Overall study results and limits: The study found among the lowest clonal expansion in partial responders at 0.1-3.0 mg/kg.

Only in-frame clones appear in the TCRdb table, and some are missing; sequencing was by immunoSEQ multiplex PCR. This sample yields 65,000 to 85,000 clones, of which around 87% are seen a single time; just over 2.5% belongs to the top ten. This clone was seen just once. Its target is unknown. Germline-derived CDR1 and CDR2 are MNHNY and SVGAGI (reference sequence). CDR3 length: 13 amino acids. The ends were cut back, 7 bases at V and 7 bases at J, with 14 bases in the middle. The sample consisted of CD4+ or CD8+ T cells sorted from blood, taken in a trial of the OX40 agonist ivuxolimab. The gene calls are TRBV6-6 and TRBJ1-5; D may be TRBD1 (5 bases). The sequence came from an adult with an advanced solid tumor such as melanoma, head and neck, liver or kidney cancer. Here the CDR3 reads CASTPGREQPQHF. The CDR3 DNA reads TGTGCCAGCACCCCAGGCAGGGAACAGCCCCAGCATTTT.